The sequence of this T cell receptor beta chain was determined in a study of T-cell memory formation after mild COVID-19. On the study more broadly: Largely, TCR clusters stayed within a single donor. Study-level findings and limits: Of the contracting clones, CD4+ ones lay mainly in CM and EM, and CD8+ ones in EMRA. SARS-CoV-2 specificity was not confirmed for second-wave clones peaking on day 37.

Turning to this clonotype: Its antigen is as yet unknown.

This CDR3 region has 14 residues. Germline V gene data show CDR1 as SGHRS and CDR2 as YFSETQ. Trimming shortened V by 4 bases and J by 3 bases, and 11 bases separated the two germline ends. From the 5' RACE reads, TCRdb called clonotypes with MiXCR, one entry per CDR3 protein. The sample shows 98,000 or so distinct CDR3 sequences, about a sixth of them seen only once. The sequence derives from a man younger than 35 who had mild COVID-19 (a few samples of this study predate the infection). Cell type and time point are not known. The sample taken for sequencing was PBMCs or a T cell subset sorted from them (not recorded which). The rearrangement joins TRBV5-1 to TRBJ2-1; maybe TRBD1 (6 bases). The DNA of the CDR3 is TGCGCCAGCAGCGCAGGGGAGCACTACAATGAGCAGTTCTTC. Protein product: CASSAGEHYNEQFF.